This TCR beta chain is from a study of vaccination effects on CD4 cells after COVID-19. Study-wide findings and caveats: No early post-infection timepoints were available in the study, which also included few convalescent patients.

Notes on this clone: Its specificity is unknown.

Sequencing followed a ViraFEST assay step that expanded antigen-specific CD4+ T cells with viral peptide pools. Cultured cells yielded isolated CD4+ T cells after approximately nine days. From March to December 2020, the person had a SARS-CoV-2 infection that was confirmed by PCR. Cultures had half their medium replaced with IL-2 medium on days 3 and 7. Profiling relied on immunoSEQ multiplex PCR, and the TCRdb table lists in-frame clones only, not all of them. The table records 21,000 or so clones, roughly four fifths of them present only once. This sample comprised CD4+ T cells from PBMCs cultured with a peptide pool, obtained before COVID-19 vaccination. The source is a human donor who had a prior SARS-CoV-2 infection.

CDR3 residues: CASSPGGENEKLFF. As DNA, the CDR3 is TGTGCCAGCAGTCCCGGGGGAGAGAATGAAAAACTGTTTTTT. The chain has TRBV28 and TRBJ1-4; maybe TRBD1 (5 bases). Germline CDR1 and CDR2: MDHEN and SYDVKM. The V gene lost 5 bases and the J gene lost 5 bases, with 12 bases spanning the gap. The CDR3 extends over 14 amino acids.